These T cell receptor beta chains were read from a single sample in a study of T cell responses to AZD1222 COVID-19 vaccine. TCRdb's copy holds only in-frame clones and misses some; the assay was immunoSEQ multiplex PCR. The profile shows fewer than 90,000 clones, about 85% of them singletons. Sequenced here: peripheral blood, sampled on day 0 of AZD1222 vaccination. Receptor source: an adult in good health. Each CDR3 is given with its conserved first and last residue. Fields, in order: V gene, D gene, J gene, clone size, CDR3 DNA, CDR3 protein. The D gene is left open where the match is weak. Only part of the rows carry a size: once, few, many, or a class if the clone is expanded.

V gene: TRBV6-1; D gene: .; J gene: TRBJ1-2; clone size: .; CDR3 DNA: TGTGCCAGCAGTGAGGTAGAGCGACACTATGGCTACACCTTC; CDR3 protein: CASSEVERHYGYTF
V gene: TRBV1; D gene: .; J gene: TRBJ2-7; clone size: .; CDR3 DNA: TGCACCAGCAGCCTAGGGACTCGACAACCATACGAGCAGTACTTC; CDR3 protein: CTSSLGTRQPYEQYF
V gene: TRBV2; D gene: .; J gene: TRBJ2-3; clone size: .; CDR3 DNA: TGTGCCGGCGGGACCTCAAGGGATACGCAGTATTTT; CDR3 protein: CAGGTSRDTQYF
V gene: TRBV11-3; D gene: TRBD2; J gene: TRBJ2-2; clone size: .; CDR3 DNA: TGTGCCAGCAGCTTTAGCGGGACGAACACCGGGGAGCTGTTTTTT; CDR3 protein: CASSFSGTNTGELFF
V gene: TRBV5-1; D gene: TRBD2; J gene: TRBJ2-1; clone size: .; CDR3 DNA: TGCGCCAGCAGCTTTGGGTGGGGGACTAGCGGCTACAATGAGCAGTTCTTC; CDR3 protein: CASSFGWGTSGYNEQFF
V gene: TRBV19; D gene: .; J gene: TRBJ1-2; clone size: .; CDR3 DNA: TGTGCCAGTAGTATAGACAGAGACCCCCAGGGATACACCTTC; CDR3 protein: CASSIDRDPQGYTF
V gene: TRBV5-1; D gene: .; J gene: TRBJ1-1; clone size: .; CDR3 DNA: TGCGCCAGCAGCCGCACCGGGGGCAGCCTGAACACTGAAGCTTTCTTT; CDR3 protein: CASSRTGGSLNTEAFF
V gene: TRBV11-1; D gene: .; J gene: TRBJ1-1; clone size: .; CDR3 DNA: TGTGCCAGCGAACCTAGGTGGGGAATGAACACTGAAGCTTTCTTT; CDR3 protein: CASEPRWGMNTEAFF
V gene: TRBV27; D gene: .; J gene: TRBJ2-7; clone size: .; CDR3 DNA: TGTGCCAGCAGTTCTCCAGACAGATACGAGCAGTACTTC; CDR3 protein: CASSSPDRYEQYF
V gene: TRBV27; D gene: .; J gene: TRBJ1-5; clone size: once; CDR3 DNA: TGTGCCAGCAGTACACGAGGGACGAGCAATCAGCCCCAGCATTTT; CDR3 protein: CASSTRGTSNQPQHF
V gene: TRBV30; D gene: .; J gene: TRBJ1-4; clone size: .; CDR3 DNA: TGTGCCTGGGGTAAAACGGGACGGAATAATGAAAAACTGTTTTTT; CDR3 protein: CAWGKTGRNNEKLFF
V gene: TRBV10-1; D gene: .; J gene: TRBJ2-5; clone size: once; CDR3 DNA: TGCGCCAACTGGGGCCAGCGGACACAAGAGACCCAGTACTTC; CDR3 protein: CANWGQRTQETQYF
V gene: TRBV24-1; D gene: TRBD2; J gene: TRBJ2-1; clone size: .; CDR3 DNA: TGTGCCACCAGTACGGGAGGGCCGCAGAATGAGCAGTTCTTC; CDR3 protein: CATSTGGPQNEQFF
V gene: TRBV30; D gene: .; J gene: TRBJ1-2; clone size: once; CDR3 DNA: TGTGCCTGGGGACATTTGGAGTATGGCTACACCTTC; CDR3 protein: CAWGHLEYGYTF
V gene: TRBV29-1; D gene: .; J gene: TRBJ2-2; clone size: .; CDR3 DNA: TGCAGCGTTGAAGATTACTCGAACACCGGGGAGCTGTTTTTT; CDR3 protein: CSVEDYSNTGELFF
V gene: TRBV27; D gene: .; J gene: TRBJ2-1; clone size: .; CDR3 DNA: TGTGCCAGCAGTTTGTCTAGAAACCCCTACAATGAGCAGTTCTTC; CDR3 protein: CASSLSRNPYNEQFF
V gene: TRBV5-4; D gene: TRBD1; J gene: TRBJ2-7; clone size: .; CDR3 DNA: TGTGCCAGCAGCACCCCCGGGACAGACGCCGGCGAGCAGTACTTC; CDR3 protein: CASSTPGTDAGEQYF
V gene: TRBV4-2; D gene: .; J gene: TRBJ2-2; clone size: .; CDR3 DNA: TGTGCCAGCAGCCAAGATGTGGATGGGGAGCTGTTTTTT; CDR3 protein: CASSQDVDGELFF
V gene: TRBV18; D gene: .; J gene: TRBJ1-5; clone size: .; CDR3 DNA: TGTGCCAGCTCACCGGCTCGACGGGACGGACGCAATCAGCCCCAGCATTTT; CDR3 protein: CASSPARRDGRNQPQHF
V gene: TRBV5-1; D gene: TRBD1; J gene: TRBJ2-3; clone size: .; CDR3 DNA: TGCGCCAGCAGCTTGATCAGGGGGCGGACAGATACGCAGTATTTT; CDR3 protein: CASSLIRGRTDTQYF
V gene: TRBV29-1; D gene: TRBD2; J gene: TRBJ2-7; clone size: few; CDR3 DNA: TGCAGCGGTACTAGCGGGAGTGACGAGCAGTACTTC; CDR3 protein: CSGTSGSDEQYF
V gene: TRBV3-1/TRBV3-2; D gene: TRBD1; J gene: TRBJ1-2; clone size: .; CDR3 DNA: TGTGCCAGCAGCCAAGTCACAGGGGATGGCTACACCTTC; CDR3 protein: CASSQVTGDGYTF
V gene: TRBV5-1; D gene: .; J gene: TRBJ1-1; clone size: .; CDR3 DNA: TGCGCCAGCAGAACAGGGATGAACACTGAAGCTTTCTTT; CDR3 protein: CASRTGMNTEAFF
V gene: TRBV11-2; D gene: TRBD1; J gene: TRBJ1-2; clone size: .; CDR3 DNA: TGTGCCAGCAGCCCGGGACAGGTTTATGGCTACACCTTC; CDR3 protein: CASSPGQVYGYTF
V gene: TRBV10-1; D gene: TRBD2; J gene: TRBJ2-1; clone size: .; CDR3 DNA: TGCGCCAGCATTACTAGCGGGAGATCAAAAGGGGGCAATGAGCAGTTCTTC; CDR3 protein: CASITSGRSKGGNEQFF
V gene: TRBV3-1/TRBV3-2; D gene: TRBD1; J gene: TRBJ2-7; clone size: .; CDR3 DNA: TGTGCCAGCAGCCCCTTAAGGGGCCCAGGGGGCTACGAGCAGTACTTC; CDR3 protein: CASSPLRGPGGYEQYF
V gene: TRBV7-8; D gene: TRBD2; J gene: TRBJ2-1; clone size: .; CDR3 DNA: TGTGCCAGCACCCACCGGACTAGCGGTTTCAATGAGCAGTTCTTC; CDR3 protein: CASTHRTSGFNEQFF
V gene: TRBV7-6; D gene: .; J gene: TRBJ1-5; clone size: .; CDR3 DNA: TGTGCCAGCAGCTTAGCCTCCGGACAGTATAGCAATCAGCCCCAGCATTTT; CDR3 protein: CASSLASGQYSNQPQHF
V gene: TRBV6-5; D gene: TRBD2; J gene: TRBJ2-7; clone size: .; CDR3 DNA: TGTGCCAGCAGCTTACTAGCGGGATATTACGAGCAGTACTTC; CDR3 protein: CASSLLAGYYEQYF
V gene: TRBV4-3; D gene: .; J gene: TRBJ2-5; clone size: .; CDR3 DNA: TGCGCCAGCAGCCAAGATTCCCACCCAGCAGGGTACCAAGAGACCCAGTACTTC; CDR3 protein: CASSQDSHPAGYQETQYF
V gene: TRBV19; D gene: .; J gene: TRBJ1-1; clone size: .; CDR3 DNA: TGTGCCAGTAGTAGAGGCCCGTTGAGCACTGAAGCTTTCTTT; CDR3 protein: CASSRGPLSTEAFF
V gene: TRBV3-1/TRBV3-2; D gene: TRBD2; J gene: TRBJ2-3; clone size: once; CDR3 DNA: TGTGCCAGCAGCCGTAGCGGCGGGAGCTCCACAGATACGCAGTATTTT; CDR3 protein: CASSRSGGSSTDTQYF
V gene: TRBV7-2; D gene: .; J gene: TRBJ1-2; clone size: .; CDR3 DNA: TGTGCCAGCAGCCCCACCAACCAGGGGCGCTATGGCTACACCTTC; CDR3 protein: CASSPTNQGRYGYTF
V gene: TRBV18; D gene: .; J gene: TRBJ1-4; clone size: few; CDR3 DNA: TGTGCCAGCTCCCGTTCCACCGCAACTAATGAAAAACTGTTTTTT; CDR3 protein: CASSRSTATNEKLFF
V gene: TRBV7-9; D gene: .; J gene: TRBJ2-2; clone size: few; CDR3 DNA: TGTGCCAGCAGCTTAGCGGAGGGTACCGGGGAGCTGTTTTTT; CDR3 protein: CASSLAEGTGELFF
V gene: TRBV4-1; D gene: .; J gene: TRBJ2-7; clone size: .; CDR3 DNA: TGCGCCAGCAGCCAGGTCGGAAGTAAAGGGCCGGGGGAGCAGTACTTC; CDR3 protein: CASSQVGSKGPGEQYF
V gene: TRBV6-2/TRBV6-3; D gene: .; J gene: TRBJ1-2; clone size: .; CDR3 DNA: TGTGCCAGCAGTTATGGGGTTGGCTACACCTTC; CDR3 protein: CASSYGVGYTF
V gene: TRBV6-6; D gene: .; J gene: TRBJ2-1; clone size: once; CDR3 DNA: TGTGCCAGCGCCGGGACTTGGCGGGGTGAGCAGTTCTTC; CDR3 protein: CASAGTWRGEQFF
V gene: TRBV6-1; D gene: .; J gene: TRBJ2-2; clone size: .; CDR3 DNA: TGTGCCAGCAGTGAAGCTGGGGTTTACCCCTCGAACACCGGGGAGCTGTTTTTT; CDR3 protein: CASSEAGVYPSNTGELFF
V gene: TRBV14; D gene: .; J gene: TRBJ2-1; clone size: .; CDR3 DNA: TGTGCCAGCAGCCAAGGGGGTTGGCAGTTCTTC; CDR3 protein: CASSQGGWQFF
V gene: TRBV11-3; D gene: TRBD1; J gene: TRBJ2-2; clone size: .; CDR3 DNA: TGTGCCAGCAGCCCGGGACAGGGTGGGACCGGGGAGCTGTTTTTT; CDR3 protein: CASSPGQGGTGELFF
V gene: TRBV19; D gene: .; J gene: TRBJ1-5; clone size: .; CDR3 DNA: TGTGCCAGTAGTATAGGGGCATCAAACAATCAGCCCCAGCATTTT; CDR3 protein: CASSIGASNNQPQHF
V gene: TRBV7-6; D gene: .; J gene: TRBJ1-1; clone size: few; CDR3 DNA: TGTGCCAGCAGCTTACAGCCTGAATGGGACACTGAAGCTTTCTTT; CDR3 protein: CASSLQPEWDTEAFF
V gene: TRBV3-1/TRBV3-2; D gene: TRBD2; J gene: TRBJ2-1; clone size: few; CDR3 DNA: TGTGCCAGCAGCACCCTCACTAGCGGCAATGAGCAGTTCTTC; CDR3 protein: CASSTLTSGNEQFF
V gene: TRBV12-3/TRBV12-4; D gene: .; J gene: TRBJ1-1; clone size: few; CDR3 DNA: TGTGCCAGCAGAAAAATGAACACTGAAGCTTTCTTT; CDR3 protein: CASRKMNTEAFF
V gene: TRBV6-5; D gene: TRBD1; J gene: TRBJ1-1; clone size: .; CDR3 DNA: TGTGCCAGCAGCGGGACAGGGGGCCGGGAAGCTTTCTTT; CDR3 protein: CASSGTGGREAFF
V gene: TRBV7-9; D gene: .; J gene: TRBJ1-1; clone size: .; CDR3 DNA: TGTGCCAGCTCTGGACAGCGAGGAGCTTTCTTT; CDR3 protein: CASSGQRGAFF
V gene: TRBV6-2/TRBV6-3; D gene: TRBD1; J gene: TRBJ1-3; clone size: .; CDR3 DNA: TGTGCCAGCAGTACCCGACAGGGGAAGAGCTCTGGAAACACCATATATTTT; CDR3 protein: CASSTRQGKSSGNTIYF
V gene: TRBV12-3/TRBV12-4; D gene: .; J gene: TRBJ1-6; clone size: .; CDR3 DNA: TGTGCCAGCAGTTTGGGGGGACCCCTCCACTTT; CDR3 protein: CASSLGGPLHF
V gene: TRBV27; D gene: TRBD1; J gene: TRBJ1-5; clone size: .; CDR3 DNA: TGTGCCAGCAGTTTGACAGGGGCGCAGCCCCAGCATTTT; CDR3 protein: CASSLTGAQPQHF
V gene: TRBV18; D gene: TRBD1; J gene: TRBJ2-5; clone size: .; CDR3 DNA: TGTGCCAGCTCACCACGATCGGACAGGGCCGGGGGGACCCAGTACTTC; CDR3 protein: CASSPRSDRAGGTQYF
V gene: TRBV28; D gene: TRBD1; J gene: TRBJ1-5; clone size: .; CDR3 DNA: TGTGCCAGCAGCAGAGACAGGGGGGTAGGTCAGCCCCAGCATTTT; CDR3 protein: CASSRDRGVGQPQHF
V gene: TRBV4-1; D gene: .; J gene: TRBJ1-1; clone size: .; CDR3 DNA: TGCGCCAGCAGCCAAGAACGAGGGGAGGGAGGTGAAGCTTTCTTT; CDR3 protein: CASSQERGEGGEAFF
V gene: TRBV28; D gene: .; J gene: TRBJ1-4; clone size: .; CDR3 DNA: TGTGCCAGCAGGTCCAGGAATAATGAAAAACTGTTTTTT; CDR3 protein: CASRSRNNEKLFF